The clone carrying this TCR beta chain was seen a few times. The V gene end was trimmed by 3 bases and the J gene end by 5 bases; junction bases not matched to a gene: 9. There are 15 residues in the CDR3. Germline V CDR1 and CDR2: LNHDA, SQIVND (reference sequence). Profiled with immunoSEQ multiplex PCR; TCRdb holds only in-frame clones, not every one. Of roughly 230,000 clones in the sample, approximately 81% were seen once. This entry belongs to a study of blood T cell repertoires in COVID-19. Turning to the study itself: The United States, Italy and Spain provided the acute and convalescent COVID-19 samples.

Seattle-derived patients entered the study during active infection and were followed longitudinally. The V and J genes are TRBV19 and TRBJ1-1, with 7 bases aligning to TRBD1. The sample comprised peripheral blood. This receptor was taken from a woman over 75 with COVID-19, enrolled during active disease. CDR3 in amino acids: CASSIGPDRATEAFF. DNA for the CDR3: TGTGCCAGTAGTATTGGCCCCGACAGGGCTACTGAAGCTTTCTTT.